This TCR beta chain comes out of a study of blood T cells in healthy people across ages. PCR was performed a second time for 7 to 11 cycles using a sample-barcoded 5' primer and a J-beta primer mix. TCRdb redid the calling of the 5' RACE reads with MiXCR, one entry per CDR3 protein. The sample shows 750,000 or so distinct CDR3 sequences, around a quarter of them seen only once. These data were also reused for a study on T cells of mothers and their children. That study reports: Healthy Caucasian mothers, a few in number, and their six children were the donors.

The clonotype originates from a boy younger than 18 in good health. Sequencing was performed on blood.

CDR3 sequence: CASSYSASGGLKNIQYF. The CDR3 DNA is TGTGCCAGCAGTTACTCAGCTAGCGGGGGACTCAAAAACATTCAGTACTTC. The J gene is TRBJ2-4, the V gene TRBV6-6, with 10 nucleotides matching TRBD2. J lost 3 bases, V lost 0 bases, and 5 bases had no gene match. The CDR3 has 17 amino acids. Germline CDR1 and CDR2: MNHNY and SVGAGI (reference sequence).